These 20 T cell receptor beta chains originate from one sample sequenced in a study of response to subunit inactivated influenza vaccine listed by TCRdb under 2018. The method behind the library was RT-PCR. TCRdb records Illumina HiSeq 2500 as the sequencer. The raw public data were reprocessed by TCRdb itself: fastp quality trimming at Q25, MiXCR clonotype calling, in-frame beta chains only. Rows are combined by CDR3 protein, so each entry shows the most common genes and DNA. Across this sample there are about 620,000 distinct CDR3 sequences, with roughly 10% seen only once. In total, the top ten clones hold about 10% of the sample. The input for sequencing was PBMCs from blood, taken on the day of vaccination. The receptors shown here come from a man over 45 who received an inactivated influenza vaccine. Donor details come from another sample of the same person, matched by shared clones.

The chain carries TRBV12-3 or TRBV12-4 and TRBJ1-2, with D possibly being TRBD1 (5 bases). The germline V and J ends were trimmed by 4 bases and 4 bases, with 10 bases remaining between them. This CDR3 has 13 amino acids. CDR3 DNA sequence: TGTGCCAGCAGTTCGCCAGGGTCCTATGGCTACACCTTC. Translated: CASSSPGSYGYTF.

This chain uses TRBV7-8 with TRBJ2-2; maybe TRBD1 (5 bases). The V end was cut by 0 bases, the J end by 7 bases, with 15 bases between. The CDR3 contains 16 residues. Germline V CDR1 and CDR2: SGHVS, FQNEAQ. CDR3 residues: CASSLARQRSSGELFF. CDR3 coding DNA: TGTGCCAGCAGCTTAGCGAGACAGCGATCCAGCGGGGAGCTGTTTTTT.

This clonotype was counted only a few times. The chain joins TRBV20-1 to TRBJ1-5; tentative D call: TRBD1 (5 bases). V was clipped by 0 bases and J by 0 bases, with 15 bases between them. Looked up from germline, CDR1 is DFQATT and CDR2 is SNEGSKA (reference sequence). The CDR3 spans 17 residues. CDR3 in DNA: TGCAGTGCTAGAGATTTTCAGGGCGCGGGTAGCAATCAGCCCCAGCATTTT. Protein product: CSARDFQGAGSNQPQHF.

This clonotype has just a few counts. The chain has TRBV20-1 and TRBJ2-7; D may be TRBD1 (5 bases). The CDR3 contains 16 residues. Germline V gene lookup returns CDR1 DFQATT and CDR2 SNEGSKA (reference sequence). Trimming cost V 0 bases and J 1 base, with 16 bases left between them. CDR3 in amino acids: CSARDLGPGGSYEQYF. The CDR3 DNA reads TGCAGTGCTAGAGATCTGGGGCCAGGTGGGTCCTACGAGCAGTACTTC.

This clonotype was observed a handful of times. The chain carries TRBV24-1 and TRBJ2-3, with 8 bases that match TRBD2. V shed 5 bases, J shed 2 bases, and the junction held 5 bases outside the gene matches. This CDR3 has 15 residues. Germline loops: CDR1 KGHDR, CDR2 SFDVKD. The CDR3 nucleotides read TGTGCCACCAGTGTATTAGCGGGGACCACAGATACGCAGTATTTT. The encoded protein is CATSVLAGTTDTQYF.

The V call is TRBV29-1, the J call TRBJ2-1; TRBD2 aligns across 15 bases. The V gene end was trimmed by 7 bases and the J gene end by 2 bases; junction bases not matched to a gene: 12. This CDR3 has 18 amino acids. The germline V gene encodes CDR1 SQVTM and CDR2 ANQGSEA. The CDR3 is CSAPPGLAGGGPYNEQFF. DNA for the CDR3: TGCAGCGCCCCTCCGGGACTAGCGGGAGGAGGCCCCTACAATGAGCAGTTCTTC.

Ten or more counts support this clonotype. The rearrangement uses TRBV12-3 or TRBV12-4 and TRBJ2-1; 7 positions match TRBD2. The CDR3 has 18 amino acids. V gave up 0 bases and J gave up 0 bases; unmatched junction bases: 8. CDR3 loop: CASSLAGAGARSYNEQFF. CDR3 in DNA: TGTGCCAGCAGTTTAGCTGGGGCGGGAGCCCGCTCCTACAATGAGCAGTTCTTC.

The V and J genes are TRBV29-1 and TRBJ2-3, with 7 positions matching TRBD2. Germline-derived CDR1 and CDR2 are SQVTM and ANQGSEA. This CDR3 contains 16 residues. J gave up 2 bases and V 5 bases, and 13 bases lay outside the gene matches. Here the CDR3 reads CSVNIRGGAFTDTQYF. DNA of the CDR3: TGCAGCGTTAATATCCGGGGAGGGGCGTTCACAGATACGCAGTATTTT.

The sample holds a few counts of this clonotype. This chain links TRBV12-3 or TRBV12-4 with TRBJ2-7, with 7 bases lining up with TRBD1. The CDR3 consists of 15 residues. V was clipped by 5 bases and J by 2 bases; unmatched bases: 9. CDR3 nucleotides: TGTGCCAGCAGTCCGTTGGGGACAGCAACCTACGAGCAGTACTTC. Residues: CASSPLGTATYEQYF.

The CDR3 region has the DNA TGTGCCAGCAGCGTGACTAGCGGGATATTCAGTGAGCAGTTCTTC. It codes for CASSVTSGIFSEQFF. This sequence joins TRBV5-4 and TRBJ2-1; 11 nucleotides align to TRBD2. Germline trimming cut 4 bases from V and 9 bases from J; bases unmatched to any gene: 9. The germline gives CDR1 SGHNT, CDR2 YYREEE (reference sequence). The CDR3 is 15 residues long.

The CDR3, as DNA: TGTGCCAGCAGCCGTACAAACACTGAAGCTTTCTTT. Protein: CASSRTNTEAFF. This chain connects TRBV7-9 to TRBJ1-1; unclear D gene. Germline CDR1 reads SEHNR; CDR2 reads FQNEAQ (reference sequence). V dropped 5 bases and J dropped 2 bases, with 6 bases sitting between them. The CDR3 is 12 residues long.

The chain couples TRBV20-1 to TRBJ2-7; D may be TRBD1 or TRBD2 (5 bases each). The CDR3 sequence is 14 residues long. Per germline, CDR1 DFQATT and CDR2 SNEGSKA (reference sequence). V gave up 7 bases and J gave up 5 bases, with 21 bases separating them. As DNA, the CDR3 is TGCAGTGTAGACACCCGGGGCGGGTCCAACGAGCAGTACTTC. It codes for CSVDTRGGSNEQYF.

The V and J genes are TRBV10-3 and TRBJ2-3, with D perhaps matching TRBD2 (5 bases). Germline values: CDR1 ENHRY, CDR2 SYGVKD. Trimming pared 7 bases from V and 0 bases from J, leaving 14 bases between. The CDR3 is 15 amino acids. The chain's CDR3 is CAIKGGGPSTDTQYF. CDR3 in DNA: TGTGCCATCAAGGGCGGAGGACCTAGCACAGATACGCAGTATTTT.

The rearrangement joins TRBV3-1 to TRBJ1-1; D gene ambiguous. The V end was cut by 0 bases, the J end by 7 bases, with 15 bases between. From germline, CDR1 is LGHDT and CDR2 YNNKEL (reference sequence). The CDR3 is 15 residues long. CDR3 DNA: TGTGCCAGCAGCCAAGATTCTCTGCGGGTGGGTGAAGCTTTCTTT. Translated, it gives CASSQDSLRVGEAFF.

The chain carries TRBV6-1 and TRBJ2-1; TRBD1 might be the D (6 bases). Germline V gene sequence: CDR1 MNHNS, CDR2 SASEGT. The CDR3 has 17 amino acids. V gave up 6 bases and J gave up 2 bases, with 20 bases separating them. This CDR3 reads CASSPRRTVNAYNEQFF. CDR3 coding DNA: TGTGCCAGCAGCCCTAGAAGGACAGTTAATGCCTACAATGAGCAGTTCTTC.

In this sample, this clonotype turned up a few times. The chain recombines TRBV29-1 with TRBJ1-1; D remains ambiguous. This CDR3 region has 14 residues. V dropped 3 bases and J dropped 0 bases, with 11 bases sitting between them. The germline gives CDR1 SQVTM, CDR2 ANQGSEA. Here the CDR3 DNA reads TGCAGCGTTGAGCCAGGATTCATGAACACTGAAGCTTTCTTT. Residues: CSVEPGFMNTEAFF.

In this sample, this clonotype turned up many times. The chain is built from TRBV2 and TRBJ2-4; D unresolved. V gave up 1 base and J gave up 15 bases, with 13 bases separating them. The CDR3 is 12 residues long. The germline CDR1 and CDR2 sequences are SNHLY and FYNNEI. In DNA, the CDR3 is TGTGCCAGCAGTGAAGAACGCCCTGGTGGGTACTTC. Protein: CASSEERPGGYF.

The sample holds a few counts of this clonotype. The V call is TRBV5-5, the J call TRBJ2-3; D gene uncertain. V was shortened by 0 bases and J by 0 bases, with 8 bases between the two germline ends. Germline values: CDR1 SGHKS, CDR2 YYEKEE (reference sequence). The CDR3 has 15 amino acids. DNA of the CDR3: TGTGCCAGCAGCTTGGGTCTGGTAAGCACAGATACGCAGTATTTT. This encodes CASSLGLVSTDTQYF.

This clonotype was seen repeatedly, ten times or more. CDR3 residues: CSAGTDYEQYF. The CDR3 nucleotides read TGCAGCGCTGGGACGGACTACGAGCAGTACTTC. The chain carries TRBV29-1 and TRBJ2-7, with D perhaps given as TRBD1 or TRBD2 (5 bases each). V was pared by 7 bases and J by 3 bases, with 10 bases between. This CDR3 contains 11 residues. CDR1 and CDR2 (germline): SQVTM, ANQGSEA.

The V call is TRBV14, the J call TRBJ2-1; 8 bases are a match to TRBD1. The V gene's germline CDR1 is SGHDN and CDR2 FVKESK. With 4 bases clipped from V and 15 bases from J, the junction kept 11 bases outside the gene matches. The CDR3 has 13 residues. In DNA, the CDR3 is TGTGCCAGCAGCCGCTTCCAAGGACAGGGAACGTTCTTC. Amino acid sequence: CASSRFQGQGTFF.